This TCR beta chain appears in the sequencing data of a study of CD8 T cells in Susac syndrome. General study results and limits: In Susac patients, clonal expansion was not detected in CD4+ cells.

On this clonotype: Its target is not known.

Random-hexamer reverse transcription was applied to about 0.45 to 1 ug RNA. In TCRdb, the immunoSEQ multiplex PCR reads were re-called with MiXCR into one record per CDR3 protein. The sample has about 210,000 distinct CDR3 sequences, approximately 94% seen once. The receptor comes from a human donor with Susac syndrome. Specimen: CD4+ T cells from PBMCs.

The CDR3 protein is CASSLPAGSPLHF. CDR3 sequence (DNA): TGTGCCAGCAGCTTACCAGCTGGATCACCCCTCCACTTT. The chain uses TRBV7-9 and TRBJ1-6; D unclear. The CDR3 contains 13 residues. V lost 2 bases and J lost 10, with 9 bases in between. CDR1 and CDR2 from the germline V gene are SEHNR and FQNEAQ (reference sequence).